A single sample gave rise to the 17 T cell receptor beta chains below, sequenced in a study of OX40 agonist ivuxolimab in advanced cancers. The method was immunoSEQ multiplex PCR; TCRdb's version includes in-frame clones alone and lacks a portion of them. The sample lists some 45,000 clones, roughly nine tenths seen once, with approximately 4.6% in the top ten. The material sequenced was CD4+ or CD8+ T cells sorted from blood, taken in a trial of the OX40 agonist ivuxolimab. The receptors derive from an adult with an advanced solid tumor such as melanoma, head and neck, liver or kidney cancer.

The CDR3 bases are TGTGCCAGCAGTGATTGGTTTTCCAACAATGAGCAGTTCTTC. Amino acid sequence: CASSDWFSNNEQFF. The chain joins TRBV6-1 to TRBJ2-1, with D hard to call. From germline, CDR1 is MNHNS and CDR2 SASEGT. V was cut by 3 bases and J by 5 bases, with 11 bases left in between. This CDR3 has 14 amino acids.

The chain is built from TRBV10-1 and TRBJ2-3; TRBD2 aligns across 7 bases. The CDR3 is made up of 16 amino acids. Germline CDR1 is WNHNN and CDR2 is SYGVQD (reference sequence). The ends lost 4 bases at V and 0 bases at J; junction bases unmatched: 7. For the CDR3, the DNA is TGCGCCAGCAGTGCCCTTGGCGGGGGAAGCACAGATACGCAGTATTTT. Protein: CASSALGGGSTDTQYF.

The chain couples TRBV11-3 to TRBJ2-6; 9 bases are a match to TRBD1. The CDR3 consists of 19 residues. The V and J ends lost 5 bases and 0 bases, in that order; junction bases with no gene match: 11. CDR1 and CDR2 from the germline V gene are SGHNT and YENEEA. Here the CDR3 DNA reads TGTGCCAGCAGCCGCGGAGGGACAGGGATCAGCTCTGGGGCCAACGTCCTGACTTTC. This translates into CASSRGGTGISSGANVLTF.

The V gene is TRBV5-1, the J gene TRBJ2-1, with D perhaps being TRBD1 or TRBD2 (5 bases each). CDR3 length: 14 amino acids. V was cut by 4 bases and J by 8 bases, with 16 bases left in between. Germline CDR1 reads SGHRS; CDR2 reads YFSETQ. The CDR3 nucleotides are TGCGCCAGCAGCCCGACTACGACAGACTATGAGCAGTTCTTC. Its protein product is CASSPTTTDYEQFF. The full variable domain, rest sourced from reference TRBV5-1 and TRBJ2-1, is KAGVTQTPRYLIKTRGQQVTLSCSPISGHRSVSWYQQTPGQGLQFLFEYFSETQRNKGNFPGRFSGRQFSNSRSEMNVSTLELGDSALYLCASSPTTTDYEQFFGPGTRLTVL.

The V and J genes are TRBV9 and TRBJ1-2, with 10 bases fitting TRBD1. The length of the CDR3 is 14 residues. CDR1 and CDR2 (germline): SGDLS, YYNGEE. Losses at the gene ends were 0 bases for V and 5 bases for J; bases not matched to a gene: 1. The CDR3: CASSVGQGAYGYTF. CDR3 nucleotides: TGTGCCAGCAGCGTAGGACAGGGGGCTTATGGCTACACCTTC.

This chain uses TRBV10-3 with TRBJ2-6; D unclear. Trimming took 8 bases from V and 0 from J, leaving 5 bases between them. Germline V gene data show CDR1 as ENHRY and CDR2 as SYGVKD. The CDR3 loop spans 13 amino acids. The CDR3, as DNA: TGTGCCATCTCTAGCTCTGGGGCCAACGTCCTGACTTTC. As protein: CAISSSGANVLTF.

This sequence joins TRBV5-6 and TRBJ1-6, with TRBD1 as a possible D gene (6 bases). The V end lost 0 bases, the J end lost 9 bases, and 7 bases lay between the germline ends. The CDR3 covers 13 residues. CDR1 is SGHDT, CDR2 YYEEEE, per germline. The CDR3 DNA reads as TGTGCCAGCAGCTTGGCAGGGGTTTCACCCCTCCACTTT. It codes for CASSLAGVSPLHF. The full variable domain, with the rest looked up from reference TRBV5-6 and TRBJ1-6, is DAGVTQSPTHLIKTRGQQVTLRCSPKSGHDTVSWYQQALGQGPQFIFQYYEEEERQRGNFPDRFSGHQFPNYSSELNVNALLLGDSALYLCASSLAGVSPLHFGNGTRLTVT.

The CDR3 DNA reads TGTGCCAGCGCGACAGGGACTAGCGGGTTCGGCGGGGAGCTGTTTTTT. This translates into CASATGTSGFGGELFF. The chain links TRBV19 to TRBJ2-2; 12 nucleotides agree with TRBD2. Germline CDR1 is LNHDA and CDR2 is SQIVND (reference sequence). V trimming: 9 bases; J trimming: 7 bases; junction bases outside the gene matches: 12. This CDR3 spans 16 amino acids.

The CDR3 spells CASTLVNSNTGELFF. CDR3 DNA sequence: TGTGCCAGCACCCTCGTCAATTCGAACACCGGGGAGCTGTTTTTT. V and J are TRBV28 and TRBJ2-2, with D unclear. V was pared by 7 bases and J by 0 bases, with 12 bases between. CDR3 length: 15 amino acids. CDR1 and CDR2 (germline): MDHEN, SYDVKM.

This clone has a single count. CDR3 in DNA: TGTGCCAGCAGTTACGGGATGGGCTCCTACGAGCAGTACTTC. Residues: CASSYGMGSYEQYF. The V and J genes are TRBV6-5 and TRBJ2-7; D remains ambiguous. Germline CDR1 MNHEY, CDR2 SVGAGI. The CDR3 runs to 14 residues. Between the trimmed V and J ends, which lost 2 bases and 0 bases, there was a span of 8 bases.

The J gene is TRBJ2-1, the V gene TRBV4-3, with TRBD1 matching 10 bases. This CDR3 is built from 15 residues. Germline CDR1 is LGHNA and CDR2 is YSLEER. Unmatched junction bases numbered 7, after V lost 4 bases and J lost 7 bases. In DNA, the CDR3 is TGCGCCAGCAGCCCGGACAGGGGGGTGTGGAATGAGCAGTTCTTC. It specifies CASSPDRGVWNEQFF.

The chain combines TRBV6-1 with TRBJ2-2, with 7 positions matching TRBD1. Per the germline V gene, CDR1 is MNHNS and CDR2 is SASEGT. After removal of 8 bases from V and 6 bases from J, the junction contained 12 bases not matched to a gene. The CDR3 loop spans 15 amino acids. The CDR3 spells CASLTGTANAGELFF. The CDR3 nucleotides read TGTGCCAGCCTCACCGGGACAGCCAACGCCGGGGAGCTGTTTTTT.

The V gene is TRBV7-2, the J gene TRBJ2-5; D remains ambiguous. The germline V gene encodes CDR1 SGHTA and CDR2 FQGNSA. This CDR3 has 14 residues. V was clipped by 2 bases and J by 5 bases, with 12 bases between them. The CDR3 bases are TGTGCCAGCAGCTTACCGTTTGGACGGGAGACCCAGTACTTC. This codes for CASSLPFGRETQYF.

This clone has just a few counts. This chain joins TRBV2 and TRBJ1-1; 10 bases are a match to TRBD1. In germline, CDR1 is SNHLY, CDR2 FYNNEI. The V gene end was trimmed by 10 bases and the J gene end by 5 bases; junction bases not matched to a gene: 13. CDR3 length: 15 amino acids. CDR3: CANVPGQGRGTEAFF. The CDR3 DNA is TGTGCCAACGTCCCGGGACAGGGGAGGGGGACTGAAGCTTTCTTT.

The CDR3 DNA sequence: TGTGCCAGCAGCCTCCAAACCGGGGAGCTGTTTTTT. This codes for CASSLQTGELFF. The chain recombines TRBV11-2 with TRBJ2-2, with D uncertain. The CDR3 contains 12 residues. Germline CDR1 and CDR2: SGHAT and FQNNGV. V was trimmed by 5 bases and J by 5 bases, leaving 6 bases between them. Complete variable domain (other parts from reference TRBV11-2 and TRBJ2-2): EAGVAQSPRYKIIEKRQSVAFWCNPISGHATLYWYQQILGQGPKLLIQFQNNGVVDDSQLPKDRFSAERLKGVDSTLKIQPAKLEDSAVYLCASSLQTGELFFGEGSRLTVL.

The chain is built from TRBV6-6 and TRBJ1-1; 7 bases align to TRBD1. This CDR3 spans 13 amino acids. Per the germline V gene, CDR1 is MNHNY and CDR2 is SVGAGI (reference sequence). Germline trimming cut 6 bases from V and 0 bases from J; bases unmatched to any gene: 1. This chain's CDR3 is CASRTGVNTEAFF. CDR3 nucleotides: TGTGCCAGCAGAACAGGGGTGAACACTGAAGCTTTCTTT.

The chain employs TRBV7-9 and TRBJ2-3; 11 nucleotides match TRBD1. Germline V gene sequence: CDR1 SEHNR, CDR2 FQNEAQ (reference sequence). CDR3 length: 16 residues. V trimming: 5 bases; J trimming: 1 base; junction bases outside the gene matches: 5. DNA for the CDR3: TGTGCCAGCAGCCCATCGGACAGGGGGCGCACAGATACGCAGTATTTT. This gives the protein CASSPSDRGRTDTQYF.